This entry describes one TCR beta chain. This record belongs to a study of blood T cells in healthy people across ages. The junction had 9 bases not matched to a gene; V was cut back by 2 bases and J by 4 bases. The length of the CDR3 is 17 residues. Germline V lookup: CDR1 MNHEY, CDR2 SMNVEV (reference sequence). It was with a sample-barcoded 5' primer and a J-beta primer mix that a second PCR of roughly 7 to 11 cycles was run. Using its own MiXCR run on the 5' RACE reads, TCRdb lists one record per CDR3 protein. The data hold roughly 1,500,000 distinct CDR3 sequences, with almost 35% observed a single time.

The receptor was isolated from a woman in her thirties in good health. The V gene is TRBV27, the J gene TRBJ2-5; TRBD1 agrees at 11 bases. Sequenced sample: blood. The CDR3 here is CASSLESGTGGAETQYF. The CDR3 region has the DNA TGTGCCAGCAGTTTAGAGTCCGGGACAGGGGGTGCAGAGACCCAGTACTTC.